These T cell receptor beta chains were read from a single sample in a study of CD8+ T cells in alopecia areata. Measured with immunoSEQ multiplex PCR; TCRdb has only the in-frame clones, and not every one. The repertoire has roughly 120,000 clones, roughly 50% of them found once; the top ten carry 10% to 15%. Sequencing used CD8+ T cells sorted from blood, obtained at week 24, from a patient treated with tofacitinib. The source is a human donor with alopecia areata. Both conserved end residues are part of each CDR3. Each record gives: V gene, D gene, CDR3 length, J gene, clone size, CDR3 DNA, CDR3 protein. D genes are given only for firm matches. Rows give clone size only sometimes, using once, few, many, or a class for an expanded clone.

V: TRBV2; D: TRBD2; length: 14; J: TRBJ2-2; size: NA; DNA: TGTGCCAGCAGTGAAGAGCGGGGGACCGGGGAGCTGTTTTTT; CDR3: CASSEERGTGELFF
V: TRBV27; D: NA; length: 16; J: TRBJ1-1; size: once; DNA: TGTGCCAGCAGCTTGAGGGGAATTCATTTGAACACTGAAGCTTTCTTT; CDR3: CASSLRGIHLNTEAFF
V: TRBV30; D: NA; length: 14; J: TRBJ2-4; size: NA; DNA: TGTGCCTGGATGGTTGAGGGGTCTCTCGGAATTCAGTACTTC; CDR3: CAWMVEGSLGIQYF
V: TRBV4-2; D: NA; length: 13; J: TRBJ2-3; size: NA; DNA: TGTGCCAGCAGCCCAAGTTTGGAAGATACGCAGTATTTT; CDR3: CASSPSLEDTQYF
V: TRBV5-1; D: NA; length: 11; J: TRBJ2-1; size: NA; DNA: TGCGCCAGTAGCTCAAACAATGAGCAGTTCTTC; CDR3: CASSSNNEQFF
V: TRBV29-1; D: NA; length: 22; J: TRBJ1-2; size: NA; DNA: TGCAGCGTCTTGAGTGGGAGACACGTCGGGGGCGAACCGTTAAAGGCTAACTATGGCTACACCTTC; CDR3: CSVLSGRHVGGEPLKANYGYTF
V: TRBV7-9; D: NA; length: 12; J: TRBJ1-1; size: NA; DNA: TGTGCCAGCAGCCCCCTTAACACTGAAGCTTTCTTT; CDR3: CASSPLNTEAFF
V: TRBV27; D: NA; length: 16; J: TRBJ2-7; size: once; DNA: TGTGCCAGCAGTGCTAACCGGGGACACAGGGAGTGGGGGCAGTACTTC; CDR3: CASSANRGHREWGQYF
V: TRBV4-1; D: TRBD2; length: 18; J: TRBJ2-1; size: few; DNA: TGCGCCAGCAGCCCGCCAGGACTAGCGGGACTTAGTTACAATGAGCAGTTCTTC; CDR3: CASSPPGLAGLSYNEQFF
V: TRBV7-9; D: NA; length: 17; J: TRBJ2-3; size: NA; DNA: TGTGCCAGCAGCTTAGGCCCGGGACCCGTCGCAAGGGATACGCAGTATTTT; CDR3: CASSLGPGPVARDTQYF
V: TRBV2; D: TRBD2; length: 16; J: TRBJ2-2; size: NA; DNA: TGTGCCAGCAGTGCCTCCGGAGCGGGGGTAACCGGGGAGCTGTTTTTT; CDR3: CASSASGAGVTGELFF
V: TRBV7-8; D: TRBD2; length: 14; J: TRBJ2-5; size: NA; DNA: TGTGCCAGCAGCTTTCCCGCGGGGGGAGAGACCCAGTACTTC; CDR3: CASSFPAGGETQYF
V: TRBV5-4; D: TRBD2; length: 16; J: TRBJ2-3; size: NA; DNA: TGTGCCAGCAGCTTGGGGACTAGTCCCAGCACAGATACGCAGTATTTT; CDR3: CASSLGTSPSTDTQYF
V: TRBV5-6; D: NA; length: 15; J: TRBJ1-1; size: NA; DNA: TGTGCCAGCAGCTTGGAAAGGGATAGGGGGACTGAAGCTTTCTTT; CDR3: CASSLERDRGTEAFF
V: TRBV15; D: NA; length: 14; J: TRBJ1-5; size: NA; DNA: TGTGCCACCAGCAGAGAGGGGTCGGGTCAGCCCCAGCATTTT; CDR3: CATSREGSGQPQHF
V: TRBV7-6; D: NA; length: 15; J: TRBJ1-4; size: few; DNA: TGTGCCAGCAGCTCTGGGCAACCCCAAGGGGAAAAACTGTTTTTT; CDR3: CASSSGQPQGEKLFF
V: TRBV12-5; D: NA; length: 14; J: TRBJ2-1; size: NA; DNA: TGTGCTAGTGGGACGAGGACGGGGAAAGATGAGCAGTTCTTC; CDR3: CASGTRTGKDEQFF
V: TRBV30; D: NA; length: 13; J: TRBJ2-7; size: NA; DNA: TGTGCCTGGGGGGGGCCGAATTGGAGCGAGCAGTACTTC; CDR3: CAWGGPNWSEQYF
V: TRBV10-2; D: NA; length: 12; J: TRBJ2-1; size: few; DNA: TGCGCCAGCGAAACAGGGTATGATGAGCAGTTCTTC; CDR3: CASETGYDEQFF
V: TRBV7-2; D: TRBD2; length: 14; J: TRBJ2-5; size: NA; DNA: TGTGCCAGCAGCATTAGCGGGGGGGAGAAGACCCAGTACTTC; CDR3: CASSISGGEKTQYF
V: TRBV19; D: TRBD1; length: 13; J: TRBJ1-1; size: NA; DNA: TGTGCCAGTAGTACCGGGACAGGGGGCGAAGCTTTCTTT; CDR3: CASSTGTGGEAFF
V: TRBV27; D: TRBD1; length: 13; J: TRBJ2-7; size: NA; DNA: TGTGCCAGCAGTTACAGGGGAACCTACGAGCAGTACTTC; CDR3: CASSYRGTYEQYF
V: TRBV9; D: TRBD2; length: 15; J: TRBJ2-1; size: NA; DNA: TGTGCCAGCAGCGTAGTGGCGGGGGGGCCCAATGAGCAGTTCTTC; CDR3: CASSVVAGGPNEQFF